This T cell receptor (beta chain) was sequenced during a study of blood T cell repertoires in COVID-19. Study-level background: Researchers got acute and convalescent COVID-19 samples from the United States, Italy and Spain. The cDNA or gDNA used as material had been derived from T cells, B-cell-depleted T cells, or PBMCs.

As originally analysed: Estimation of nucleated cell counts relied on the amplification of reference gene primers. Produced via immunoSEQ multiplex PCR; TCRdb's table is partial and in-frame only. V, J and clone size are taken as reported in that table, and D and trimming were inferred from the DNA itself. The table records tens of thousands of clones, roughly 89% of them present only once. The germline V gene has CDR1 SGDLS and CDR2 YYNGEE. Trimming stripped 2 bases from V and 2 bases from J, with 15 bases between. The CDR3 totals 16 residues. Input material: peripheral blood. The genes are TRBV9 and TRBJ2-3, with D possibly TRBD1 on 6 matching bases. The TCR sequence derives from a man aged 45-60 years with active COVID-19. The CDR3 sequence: CASSVGAQRNTDTQYF. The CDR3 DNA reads TGTGCCAGCAGCGTGGGGGCTCAGCGGAACACAGATACGCAGTATTTT.